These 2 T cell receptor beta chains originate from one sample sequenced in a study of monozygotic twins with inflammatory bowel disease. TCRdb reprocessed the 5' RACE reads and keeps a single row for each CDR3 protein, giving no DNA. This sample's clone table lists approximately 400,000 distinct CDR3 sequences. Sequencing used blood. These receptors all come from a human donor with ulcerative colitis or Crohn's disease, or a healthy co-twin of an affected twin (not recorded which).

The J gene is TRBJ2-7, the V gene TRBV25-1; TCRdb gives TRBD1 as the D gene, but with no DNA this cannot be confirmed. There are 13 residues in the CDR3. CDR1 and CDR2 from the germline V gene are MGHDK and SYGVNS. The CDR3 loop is CASSEFARSEQYF.

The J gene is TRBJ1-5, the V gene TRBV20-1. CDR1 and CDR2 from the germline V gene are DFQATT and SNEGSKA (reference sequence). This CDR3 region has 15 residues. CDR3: CSARRESDSNQPQHF.